Listed below are T cell receptor beta chains from one sample, sequenced in a study of blood T cell repertoires in COVID-19. Produced via immunoSEQ multiplex PCR; TCRdb's table is partial and in-frame only. The sample consists of some 30,000 clones, 85% to 90% of them appearing once. Sequenced material: peripheral blood. Receptors were obtained from a woman in her 70s with active COVID-19. The CDR3 runs from the conserved cysteine through the conserved F or W. The order of the fields is J gene, V gene, clone size, D gene, CDR3 length, CDR3 protein, CDR3 DNA. The D gene is left open where the match is weak. Expanded clones get a size class; other rows say once, few or many, or leave the size out.

TRBJ1-1,TRBV7-8,.,TRBD1,13,CASSSRGQYEAFF,TGTGCCAGCAGCTCCCGGGGACAGTACGAAGCTTTCTTT
TRBJ2-5,TRBV11-1,.,.,13,CASSTHREETQYF,TGTGCCAGCAGCACCCATCGAGAGGAGACCCAGTACTTC
TRBJ2-1,TRBV12-3/TRBV12-4,.,.,12,CASSLTENEQFF,TGTGCCAGCAGTCTGACAGAAAATGAGCAGTTCTTC
TRBJ2-2,TRBV5-1,once,TRBD1,14,CASSPQTGDRELFF,TGCGCCAGCAGCCCCCAGACAGGGGATCGGGAGCTGTTTTTT
TRBJ2-1,TRBV29-1,few,TRBD2,14,CSVAQTSGGSEQFF,TGCAGCGTCGCACAAACTAGCGGGGGGAGTGAGCAGTTCTTC
TRBJ2-2,TRBV18,.,TRBD1,13,CASSTGGTGELFF,TGTGCCAGCTCGACAGGGGGTACCGGGGAGCTGTTTTTT
TRBJ2-5,TRBV7-9,once,.,16,CASSSKGVRGDETQYF,TGTGCCAGCAGCTCGAAGGGTGTCAGGGGAGACGAGACCCAGTACTTC
TRBJ1-1,TRBV19,few,.,13,CASSLGSNTEAFF,TGTGCCAGTAGTCTGGGCTCTAACACTGAAGCTTTCTTT
TRBJ2-3,TRBV6-5,.,.,14,CASTAVRGEDTQYF,TGTGCCAGCACCGCCGTCAGGGGGGAAGATACGCAGTATTTT
TRBJ2-3,TRBV7-2,.,.,12,CASSFSVDTQYF,TGTGCCAGCAGCTTCTCCGTAGATACGCAGTATTTT
TRBJ1-5,TRBV6-2/TRBV6-3,.,.,18,CASSYREARGLSNQPQHF,TGTGCCAGCAGTTACCGGGAGGCTAGGGGACTTAGCAATCAGCCCCAGCATTTT
TRBJ2-2,TRBV11-3,.,.,19,CASSLEINMSPFDTGELFF,TGTGCCAGCAGCTTAGAGATAAATATGAGCCCTTTCGACACCGGGGAGCTGTTTTTT
TRBJ2-3,TRBV6-6,once,TRBD2,16,CASSYRRSGGPDTQYF,TGTGCCAGCAGTTACCGACGTTCGGGGGGGCCAGATACGCAGTATTTT
TRBJ2-1,TRBV19,.,TRBD1,16,CASSVRLLGGNNEQFF,TGTGCCAGTAGTGTTAGACTATTAGGGGGCAACAATGAGCAGTTCTTC
TRBJ2-1,TRBV27,once,.,17,CASSHPGILEANNEQFF,TGTGCCAGCAGCCACCCGGGAATCTTGGAGGCAAACAATGAGCAGTTCTTC
TRBJ2-7,TRBV6-5,.,.,16,CASSYSKGRGTYEQYF,TGTGCCAGCAGTTACTCGAAGGGGCGGGGTACCTACGAGCAGTACTTC
TRBJ2-2,TRBV30,.,.,13,CAWTLANTGELFF,TGTGCCTGGACACTCGCGAACACCGGGGAGCTGTTTTTT
TRBJ2-3,TRBV30,.,.,14,CAWNRERGTDTQYF,TGTGCCTGGAATAGGGAGCGGGGCACAGATACGCAGTATTTT
TRBJ2-2,TRBV7-9,few,.,14,CASSKEGNTGELFF,TGTGCCAGCAGCAAGGAGGGGAACACCGGGGAGCTGTTTTTT
TRBJ2-4,TRBV2,few,.,18,CASYPGIATLRAKNIQYF,TGTGCCAGCTACCCCGGGATAGCGACACTAAGGGCCAAAAACATTCAGTACTTC
TRBJ2-7,TRBV6-5,.,TRBD2,13,CASRGTTLYEQYF,TGTGCCAGCAGAGGGACTACCTTATACGAGCAGTACTTC
TRBJ2-7,TRBV11-2,once,TRBD1,14,CASSPLGTGYEQYF,TGTGCCAGCAGCCCGTTGGGGACAGGCTACGAGCAGTACTTC
TRBJ2-2,TRBV6-6,.,TRBD1,14,CASSIGGIAGELFF,TGTGCCAGCAGTATAGGGGGCATCGCCGGGGAGCTGTTTTTT
TRBJ2-3,TRBV5-1,.,TRBD1,15,CASSYGTGNTDTQYF,TGCGCCAGCAGTTATGGGACAGGGAACACAGATACGCAGTATTTT
TRBJ2-1,TRBV4-3,.,.,18,CASSQDPSLGSGKNEQFF,TGCGCCAGCAGCCAAGACCCCTCCCTAGGGTCAGGGAAGAATGAGCAGTTCTTC
TRBJ1-5,TRBV18,.,TRBD1,15,CASSPGQGASQPQHF,TGTGCCAGCTCCCCGGGACAGGGGGCAAGTCAGCCCCAGCATTTT
TRBJ2-5,TRBV6-1,.,.,14,CASSAGQLQETQYF,TGTGCCAGCAGTGCCGGACAGCTCCAAGAGACCCAGTACTTC
TRBJ2-2,TRBV3-1/TRBV3-2,once,.,15,CASSQERANTGELFF,TGTGCCAGCAGCCAAGAGAGAGCAAACACCGGGGAGCTGTTTTTT
TRBJ2-7,TRBV9,.,.,14,CASNPGRGLGEQYF,TGTGCCAGCAACCCCGGCCGGGGTCTGGGGGAGCAGTACTTC
TRBJ2-3,TRBV9,once,TRBD2,14,CASSVTSGGDTQYF,TGTGCCAGCAGCGTGACTAGCGGGGGGGATACGCAGTATTTT
TRBJ2-5,TRBV10-2,few,.,15,CASSEGLASEETQYF,TGCGCCAGCAGTGAGGGTTTAGCGAGTGAAGAGACCCAGTACTTC
TRBJ2-3,TRBV10-3,.,TRBD2,15,CAISEASGVADTQYF,TGTGCCATCAGTGAGGCTAGCGGGGTGGCAGATACGCAGTATTTT
TRBJ1-2,TRBV29-1,.,.,13,CSVPGGPNYGYTF,TGCAGCGTTCCGGGGGGGCCGAACTATGGCTACACCTTC
TRBJ2-7,TRBV4-1,.,.,13,CASSPVTSYEQYF,TGCGCCAGCAGCCCCGTTACCTCCTACGAGCAGTACTTC
TRBJ1-6,TRBV6-6,.,.,14,CASREQGSNSPLHF,TGTGCCAGCAGGGAACAGGGAAGTAATTCACCCCTCCACTTT
TRBJ2-7,TRBV7-9,.,TRBD2,17,CASSGASGGLSSYEQYF,TGTGCCAGCAGTGGGGCTAGCGGGGGCCTGAGCTCCTACGAGCAGTACTTC
TRBJ2-3,TRBV30,.,TRBD2,16,CAWSVGLAGWIDTQYF,TGTGCCTGGAGCGTGGGACTAGCGGGTTGGATAGATACGCAGTATTTT
TRBJ2-7,TRBV6-2/TRBV6-3,few,.,12,CASSLMRNEQYF,TGTGCCAGCAGCCTTATGAGAAACGAGCAGTACTTC
TRBJ1-1,TRBV7-9,few,.,13,CASSLTDGFEAFF,TGTGCCAGCAGCTTAACTGACGGGTTTGAAGCTTTCTTT
TRBJ1-1,TRBV27,.,.,15,CASSYNTGPSTEAFF,TGTGCCAGCAGTTACAATACAGGGCCCAGCACTGAAGCTTTCTTT
TRBJ2-3,TRBV9,once,.,15,CASSVAADYTDTQYF,TGTGCCAGCAGCGTAGCCGCGGACTACACAGATACGCAGTATTTT
TRBJ2-7,TRBV28,.,.,14,CASSLSAGGPEQYF,TGTGCCAGCAGTTTATCGGCAGGGGGGCCCGAGCAGTACTTC
TRBJ2-1,TRBV28,.,.,14,CAIQGRWDYNEQFF,TGTGCCATCCAGGGCAGATGGGACTACAATGAGCAGTTCTTC
TRBJ2-7,TRBV19,.,TRBD2,14,CASSGASGPYEQYF,TGTGCCAGTAGTGGGGCTAGCGGGCCCTACGAGCAGTACTTC
TRBJ1-5,TRBV30,.,TRBD1,13,CAWSGTGNQPQHF,TGTGCCTGGAGTGGGACAGGGAATCAGCCCCAGCATTTT
TRBJ1-2,TRBV6-4,.,TRBD1,16,CASSDYPGQGRHGYTF,TGTGCCAGCAGTGACTACCCCGGACAGGGAAGACATGGCTACACCTTC
TRBJ2-7,TRBV10-3,.,.,15,CAISESGNRAGEQYF,TGTGCCATCAGTGAGTCAGGGAACAGGGCAGGCGAGCAGTACTTC
TRBJ2-1,TRBV9,.,.,15,CASSVGARRGNEQFF,TGTGCCAGCAGCGTAGGGGCGCGGAGGGGCAATGAGCAGTTCTTC
TRBJ2-5,TRBV11-2,.,.,13,CASSYTGRETQYF,TGTGCCAGCAGCTACACAGGGCGGGAGACCCAGTACTTC
TRBJ1-2,TRBV20-1,.,.,10,CSAPVRGYTF,TGCAGTGCACCGGTTCGGGGCTACACCTTC
TRBJ2-7,TRBV9,once,TRBD1,14,CASSPRQGVGEQYF,TGTGCCAGCAGCCCCCGACAGGGGGTAGGAGAGCAGTACTTC
TRBJ2-5,TRBV6-1,.,TRBD1,17,CASSAGTGMMHQETQYF,TGTGCCAGCAGTGCGGGGACAGGGATGATGCACCAAGAGACCCAGTACTTC
TRBJ1-1,TRBV29-1,.,.,15,CSVKLIVQGGTEAFF,TGCAGCGTTAAATTAATCGTCCAGGGTGGCACTGAAGCTTTCTTT
TRBJ1-5,TRBV6-5,.,.,13,CASSTQGNQPQHF,TGTGCCAGCAGCACTCAAGGCAATCAGCCCCAGCATTTT
TRBJ1-1,TRBV29-1,.,TRBD1,13,CSIEETGGPRAFF,TGCAGCATAGAGGAAACAGGGGGCCCACGAGCTTTCTTT
TRBJ2-7,TRBV28,.,.,12,CASTSRWDEQYF,TGTGCCAGCACTAGTAGGTGGGACGAGCAGTACTTC
TRBJ1-2,TRBV3-1/TRBV3-2,.,.,12,CASSLSNYGYTF,TGTGCCAGCAGCCTATCTAACTATGGCTACACCTTC